Below, one TCR beta chain is given with its context. Its matching antigen is unknown. Generated by immunoSEQ multiplex PCR, the TCRdb table keeps only in-frame clones and is missing some. Of more than 75,000 clones in the sample, approximately 86% were seen once. J gave up 4 bases and V 5 bases, and 4 bases lay outside the gene matches. Germline values: CDR1 SEHNR, CDR2 FQNEAQ (reference sequence). The CDR3 is 15 residues long. These data originate in a study of OX40 agonist ivuxolimab in advanced cancers. Study results and caveats: Compared with CD4+, CD8+ T cells on average had more expanded clones.

The source is an adult with an advanced solid tumor such as melanoma, head and neck, liver or kidney cancer. Sequenced material: CD4+ or CD8+ T cells sorted from blood, taken in a trial of the OX40 agonist ivuxolimab. The chain uses TRBV7-9 and TRBJ2-2; 10 bases are a match to TRBD2. The DNA for the CDR3 is TGTGCCAGCAGCGCGGGACTAGCGACCACCGGGGAGCTGTTTTTT. This sequence encodes CASSAGLATTGELFF.